Shown below are 9 T cell receptor beta chains from a single sample sequenced in a study of blood T cell repertoires in COVID-19. The method was immunoSEQ multiplex PCR; TCRdb's version includes in-frame clones alone and lacks a portion of them. The sample contains around 370,000 clones, approximately 87% of which appear only once. Sequenced: peripheral blood. These receptors originate from a woman aged 45-59 years with COVID-19, enrolled during active disease.

CDR3 loop: CASSSRQAVTEAFF. CDR3 sequence (DNA): TGTGCCAGCAGTTCCCGCCAGGCAGTCACTGAAGCTTTCTTT. The J gene is TRBJ1-1, the V gene TRBV6-5, with D hard to call. Between the trimmed V and J ends, which lost 4 bases and 4 bases, there was a span of 13 bases. The V gene's germline CDR1 is MNHEY and CDR2 SVGAGI. The CDR3 totals 14 residues.

The genes are TRBV19 and TRBJ1-5; 7 positions agree with TRBD1. After removal of 9 bases from V and 6 bases from J, the junction contained 8 bases not matched to a gene. Germline CDR1 and CDR2: LNHDA and SQIVND (reference sequence). The CDR3 length is 13 residues. The CDR3 region has the DNA TGTGCCAGCAGGGGGGATTTAACTCAGCCCCAGCATTTT. As protein: CASRGDLTQPQHF.

V usage is TRBV10-3 and J usage is TRBJ1-6, with TRBD1 as a possible D gene (5 bases). The length of the CDR3 is 15 residues. Germline CDR1 ENHRY, CDR2 SYGVKD. Trimming cost V 2 bases and J 7 bases, with 12 bases left between them. CDR3 region: CAISEASRGNSPLHF. In nucleotides, the CDR3 is TGTGCCATCAGTGAGGCGTCCCGGGGGAATTCACCCCTCCACTTT.

J is TRBJ1-6 and V is TRBV4-3, with 9 bases fitting TRBD1. The CDR3 has 19 amino acids. V was clipped by 0 bases and J by 1 base; unmatched bases: 7. From germline, CDR1 is LGHNA and CDR2 YSLEER. This CDR3 reads CASSQDQGTGRSYNSPLHF. In DNA form, the CDR3 reads TGCGCCAGCAGCCAAGATCAGGGGACAGGGAGGTCCTATAATTCACCCCTCCACTTT.

V and J are TRBV28 and TRBJ2-3, with a tentative D call TRBD1 (6 bases). Germline V gene data show CDR1 as MDHEN and CDR2 as SYDVKM. The CDR3 contains 14 residues. V dropped 4 bases and J dropped 3 bases, with 11 bases sitting between them. The CDR3 region has the DNA TGTGCCAGCAGTTCGCGTACAGGGACAGATACGCAGTATTTT. This translates into CASSSRTGTDTQYF.

The chain combines TRBV5-1 with TRBJ2-3; 8 nucleotides align to TRBD2. CDR1 SGHRS and CDR2 YFSETQ come from the germline V gene. The CDR3 runs 16 residues. J was trimmed by 4 bases and V by 1 base; bases with no gene match: 8. CDR3 in amino acids: CASSLPLAGGPDTQYF. In nucleotides, the CDR3 is TGCGCCAGCAGCTTGCCTTTGGCGGGAGGACCAGATACGCAGTATTTT.

The V gene is TRBV2, the J gene TRBJ2-2; 9 bases align to TRBD2. The CDR3 loop spans 15 amino acids. CDR1 is SNHLY, CDR2 FYNNEI, per germline. With V trimmed by 6 bases and J by 6 bases, 8 bases remained unmatched. CDR3 region: CASSFSGSVAGELFF. CDR3 DNA: TGTGCCAGCAGCTTTAGCGGGAGTGTCGCCGGGGAGCTGTTTTTT.

This rearrangement joins TRBV27 to TRBJ1-3, with 10 nucleotides matching TRBD1. V lost 5 bases, J lost 2 bases, and 6 bases stayed unmatched. The CDR3 extends over 16 amino acids. CDR1 MNHEY and CDR2 SMNVEV come from the germline V gene (reference sequence). For the CDR3, the DNA is TGTGCCAGCAGTACCCGGGACAGGGGTCCTGGAAACACCATATATTTT. Protein product: CASSTRDRGPGNTIYF.

This clone was observed a handful of times. V is TRBV6-2 or TRBV6-3 and J is TRBJ2-3, with no clear D. Germline CDR1 and CDR2: MNHEY and SVGEGT. The CDR3 consists of 14 residues. V lost 2 bases and J lost 2, with 8 bases in between. The CDR3 here is CASSYSAITDTQYF. Written as DNA, the CDR3 is TGTGCCAGCAGTTACAGCGCCATCACAGATACGCAGTATTTT.